The rows below give T cell receptor beta chains drawn from one sample of a study of vaccination and CD4 T cells after COVID-19. TCRdb fed the PCR reads into MiXCR, producing one record per CDR3 protein. The sample carries some 9,700 distinct CDR3 sequences, 30% to 45% recorded once. These receptors lack a known antigen. The specimen sequenced was CD4+ T cells from blood, cultured in vitro. These receptors were collected from a human donor in good health. CDR3s include the opening cysteine and the closing phenylalanine or tryptophan. The D gene is left open where the match is weak. Only some rows state a clone size, as once, few, many or a class for expanded clones.

CDR3 DNA: TGTGCCAGCAGCTTCGCAGGGGGCAGAGGGCAGCCCCAGCATTTT
CDR3 protein: CASSFAGGRGQPQHF
clone size: few
V gene: TRBV7-9
D gene: TRBD1
J gene: TRBJ1-5

CDR3 DNA: TGTGCCAGCAGTTACTCCACGGACGGAGTCTATGGCTACACCTTC
CDR3 protein: CASSYSTDGVYGYTF
clone size: NA
V gene: TRBV6-5
D gene: NA
J gene: TRBJ1-2

CDR3 DNA: TGTGCCAGCAACCCTCAACCTGCGGAGCAGTACTTC
CDR3 protein: CASNPQPAEQYF
clone size: NA
V gene: TRBV2
D gene: NA
J gene: TRBJ2-7

CDR3 DNA: TGTGCCAGCAGCCCTTCGGGGGGGATAGCAGATACGCAGTATTTT
CDR3 protein: CASSPSGGIADTQYF
clone size: few
V gene: TRBV7-8
D gene: TRBD2
J gene: TRBJ2-3

CDR3 DNA: TGTGCCAGCAGTCTCGGGACCAGAACTGAAGCTTTCTTT
CDR3 protein: CASSLGTRTEAFF
clone size: NA
V gene: TRBV28
D gene: NA
J gene: TRBJ1-1

CDR3 DNA: TGTGCCAGCAGTCCAGCGCGGGGACTAGCGCACTCCTACGAGCAGTACTTC
CDR3 protein: CASSPARGLAHSYEQYF
clone size: NA
V gene: TRBV6-2/TRBV6-3
D gene: TRBD2
J gene: TRBJ2-7

CDR3 DNA: TGTGCCACCAGCAGAGGAGCGGGAGGGACCAATGAGCAGTTCTTC
CDR3 protein: CATSRGAGGTNEQFF
clone size: NA
V gene: TRBV15
D gene: TRBD2
J gene: TRBJ2-1

CDR3 DNA: TGTGCCAGTAGTAAAGGGGACAGAGACACTGAAGCTTTCTTT
CDR3 protein: CASSKGDRDTEAFF
clone size: NA
V gene: TRBV19
D gene: TRBD1
J gene: TRBJ1-1

CDR3 DNA: TGTGCCAGTAGTATCCGAGATAGTGATGAGCAGTTCTTC
CDR3 protein: CASSIRDSDEQFF
clone size: NA
V gene: TRBV19
D gene: NA
J gene: TRBJ2-1

CDR3 DNA: TGCAGTGGTCTGGGACCCTACACCGGGGAGCTGTTTTTT
CDR3 protein: CSGLGPYTGELFF
clone size: NA
V gene: TRBV20-1
D gene: NA
J gene: TRBJ2-2

CDR3 DNA: TGTGCCAGCAGCCAACAGAGTACAGATACGCAGTATTTT
CDR3 protein: CASSQQSTDTQYF
clone size: NA
V gene: TRBV4-2
D gene: NA
J gene: TRBJ2-3

CDR3 DNA: TGTGCCAGCAGTTCCCCCGGGGGCTACTCCTACGAGCAGTACTTC
CDR3 protein: CASSSPGGYSYEQYF
clone size: NA
V gene: TRBV6-2/TRBV6-3
D gene: NA
J gene: TRBJ2-7

CDR3 DNA: TGTGCCAGCAGTCCTAAGATCGGACAGGGCTACGAGCAGTACTTC
CDR3 protein: CASSPKIGQGYEQYF
clone size: NA
V gene: TRBV6-4
D gene: TRBD1
J gene: TRBJ2-7

CDR3 DNA: TGCGCCAGCAGCCAGGCAGGGGGGTCGCCCCAGCATTTT
CDR3 protein: CASSQAGGSPQHF
clone size: few
V gene: TRBV4-3
D gene: TRBD1
J gene: TRBJ1-5

CDR3 DNA: TGTGCCAGCAAGGTGGTAGGGCCGGGGGATACGCAGTATTTT
CDR3 protein: CASKVVGPGDTQYF
clone size: few
V gene: TRBV2
D gene: NA
J gene: TRBJ2-3

CDR3 DNA: TGCAGTGCTAGTCTGATCGAGGGAGAGACCCAGTACTTC
CDR3 protein: CSASLIEGETQYF
clone size: NA
V gene: TRBV20-1
D gene: NA
J gene: TRBJ2-5

CDR3 DNA: TGTGCCAGCACAACCGGGGGAGGGAAGGCTGAAGCTTTCTTT
CDR3 protein: CASTTGGGKAEAFF
clone size: NA
V gene: TRBV6-1
D gene: NA
J gene: TRBJ1-1

CDR3 DNA: TGTGCCAGCAGCGGACAGGAGTCCAAAGCTTTCTTT
CDR3 protein: CASSGQESKAFF
clone size: NA
V gene: TRBV7-2
D gene: TRBD1
J gene: TRBJ1-1

CDR3 DNA: TGTGCCAGTAGTATAAGTAGCAATCAGCCCCAGCATTTT
CDR3 protein: CASSISSNQPQHF
clone size: few
V gene: TRBV19
D gene: NA
J gene: TRBJ1-5

CDR3 DNA: TGTGCCAGCAGCTCGGGACAGATAACCAGCAATTCACCCCTCCACTTT
CDR3 protein: CASSSGQITSNSPLHF
clone size: NA
V gene: TRBV6-1
D gene: TRBD1
J gene: TRBJ1-6

CDR3 DNA: TGTGCCAGCAACCAACAGGGGCGAAGTTCACCCCTCCACTTT
CDR3 protein: CASNQQGRSSPLHF
clone size: NA
V gene: TRBV12-3/TRBV12-4
D gene: TRBD1
J gene: TRBJ1-6

CDR3 DNA: TGTGCCAGCAGCTTAACAACAGAGACCCAGTACTTC
CDR3 protein: CASSLTTETQYF
clone size: NA
V gene: TRBV7-9
D gene: NA
J gene: TRBJ2-5

CDR3 DNA: TGTGCCAGCAGTTTAACCCCTGGGGACAGATTGAATCAGCCCCAGCATTTT
CDR3 protein: CASSLTPGDRLNQPQHF
clone size: NA
V gene: TRBV28
D gene: TRBD1
J gene: TRBJ1-5

CDR3 DNA: TGCGCCAGCAGCCGGTCGGAGGGCCTTTACAATGAGCAGTTCTTC
CDR3 protein: CASSRSEGLYNEQFF
clone size: NA
V gene: TRBV5-1
D gene: NA
J gene: TRBJ2-1

CDR3 DNA: TGTGCCAGCCGTGAAGATGGCAATCAGCCCCAGCATTTT
CDR3 protein: CASREDGNQPQHF
clone size: NA
V gene: TRBV6-1
D gene: NA
J gene: TRBJ1-5

CDR3 DNA: TGTGCCACCAGTGATGAGAGAAAAGAGACCCAGTACTTC
CDR3 protein: CATSDERKETQYF
clone size: few
V gene: TRBV24-1
D gene: NA
J gene: TRBJ2-5

CDR3 DNA: TGTGCCAGCAGTTTGCCTAATCAAGAGACCCAGTACTTC
CDR3 protein: CASSLPNQETQYF
clone size: NA
V gene: TRBV27
D gene: NA
J gene: TRBJ2-5